This T cell receptor beta chain originates from a study of PD-1 blockade in classical Hodgkin lymphoma. Study-level results: Before treatment, complete responders showed about the same diversity as newly diagnosed patients. Whereas CD4+ TCR diversity had risen significantly by C4D1, CD8+ TCR diversity had not. Newly diagnosed patients were said to have less baseline TCR diversity than healthy donors did.

Germline CDR1 is SEHNR and CDR2 is FQNEAQ (reference sequence). The V gene end was trimmed by 5 bases and the J gene end by 3 bases; junction bases not matched to a gene: 8. This CDR3 is 16 amino acids long. Autologous stem cell transplantation was followed by relapse in every patient, and brentuximab vedotin exposure varied. The CD4+ T cells used were purified from thawed PBMCs through magnetic negative selection. Concerning this clone itself: Its specificity is unknown.

Libraries were prepared by immunoSEQ multiplex PCR; TCRdb keeps only in-frame clonotypes and omits some of them. The sample has about 16,000 clones, 85% seen once; the top ten hold 1%. The receptor's source is a human donor with classical Hodgkin lymphoma. The chain uses TRBV7-9 and TRBJ1-2, with 11 bases aligning to TRBD1. The sample here was CD4+ T cells from blood, taken at baseline. In DNA, the CDR3 is TGTGCCAGCAGCCGGACAGGGGGCGCGGTATACTATGGCTACACCTTC. It yields the protein CASSRTGGAVYYGYTF.